This T cell receptor (beta chain) appears in the sequencing data of a study of T cells in Graves' hyperthyroidism and ophthalmopathy. The table lists this clonotype with many counts. This CDR3 comprises 14 residues. V lost 8 bases, J lost 6 bases, and 6 bases stayed unmatched. The germline V gene encodes CDR1 SNHLY and CDR2 FYNNEI. Researchers took RNA transcripts and amplified the TCR beta CDR3 regions from them. Initially, a first-round RT-PCR of the TCR CDR3 employed the HTBI primer set. Each CDR3 protein gets one entry after TCRdb re-called the multiplex PCR reads with MiXCR. Of roughly 380,000 distinct CDR3 sequences in the sample, about 14% are singletons; the top ten hold 9.5% to 11%.

The chain is built from TRBV2 and TRBJ2-1; 11 bases match TRBD2. Material for sequencing was blood. The receptor comes from a woman aged 60-75 years with Graves' hyperthyroidism. The CDR3 spells CASRPGLAVNEQFF. The CDR3 nucleotides are TGTGCCAGCCGACCGGGACTAGCGGTCAATGAGCAGTTCTTC.